Sequencing of this T cell receptor (beta chain) was carried out in a study of cytomegalovirus exposure and HLA in healthy donors. Study-wide context: The platform used for the 120 or so validation repertoires matched that of the approximately 710 first-cohort repertoires, a later analysis reported.

Study observations and caveats: Per published reports, the classifier diagnosed cytomegalovirus status with high specificity and sensitivity. Cytomegalovirus-associated status was assigned to 164 TCR beta chains.

A note on this clone: Its matching antigen is unknown.

Repertoires were generated with immunoSEQ multiplex PCR, while TCRdb's copy carries only in-frame clones and drops some. The table has 140,000 or so clones, approximately 91% seen once. The CDR3 contains 15 residues. Germline V gene lookup returns CDR1 KGHSH and CDR2 LQKENI. J gave up 5 bases and V 2 bases, and 6 bases lay outside the gene matches. The sample taken for sequencing was PBMCs. This sequence was found in a man aged 18-30 years in good health and CMV-seronegative. This sequence joins TRBV18 and TRBJ1-5; TRBD1 matches at 7 bases. The CDR3 protein is CASSPNARGDQPQHF. DNA for the CDR3: TGTGCCAGCTCACCAAATGCCAGGGGGGATCAGCCCCAGCATTTT.